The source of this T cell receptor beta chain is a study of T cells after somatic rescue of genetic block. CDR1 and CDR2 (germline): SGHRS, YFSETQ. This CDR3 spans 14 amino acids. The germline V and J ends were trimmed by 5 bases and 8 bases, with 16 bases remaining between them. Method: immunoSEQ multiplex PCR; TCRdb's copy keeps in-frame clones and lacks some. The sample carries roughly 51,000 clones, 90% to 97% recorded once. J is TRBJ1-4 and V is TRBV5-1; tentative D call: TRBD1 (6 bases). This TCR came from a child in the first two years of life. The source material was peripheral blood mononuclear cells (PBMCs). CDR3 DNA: TGCGCCAGCAGTCGCGAGCGAGGGGGGGAAAAACTGTTTTTT. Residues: CASSRERGGEKLFF.